Following are 31 T cell receptor beta chains from one sample sequenced in a study of molecular identifiers for immune sequencing clone quantification (dated by TCRdb to 2016 to 2019). Library preparation was by PCR. Instrument on record: Illumina HiSeq 4000. TCRdb reworked the public reads: Q25 trimming with fastp, MiXCR clone assembly, productive beta chains retained. Under each unique CDR3 protein, matching rows form one entry showing the most common genes and DNA. Across this sample there are just under 650,000 distinct CDR3 sequences, with roughly 21% seen only once. 0.85% to 0.9% of the sample goes to the ten largest clones. Sequenced sample: naive CD8+ T cells from blood, with Jurkat cell RNA spiked in. The cell subset or site label corresponds to: FACS-sorted CD8+CD4-CCR7+CD45RA+ naive T cells. The receptors come from a human donor in good health. Some libraries in this study had Jurkat cell RNA spiked in.

V is TRBV2 and J is TRBJ2-1, with D possibly being TRBD2 (6 bases). Germline CDR1 and CDR2: SNHLY and FYNNEI. The V end was cut by 3 bases, the J end by 2 bases, with 8 bases between. The CDR3 spans 14 residues. CDR3 DNA sequence: TGTGCCAGCAGTGAGCGGGGTACCTACAATGAGCAGTTCTTC. Translated: CASSERGTYNEQFF. The full variable domain, with the rest looked up from reference TRBV2 and TRBJ2-1, is EPEVTQTPSHQVTQMGQEVILRCVPISNHLYFYWYRQILGQKVEFLVSFYNNEISEKSEIFDDQFSVERPDGSNFTLKIRSTKLEDSAMYFCASSERGTYNEQFFGPGTRLTVL.

This clonotype was observed many times. The chain uses TRBV4-3 and TRBJ2-3, with D perhaps matching TRBD2 (6 bases). The CDR3 length is 15 residues. The germline gives CDR1 LGHNA, CDR2 YSLEER. Trimming took 1 base from V and 6 from J, leaving 14 bases between them. The CDR3, as DNA: TGCGCCAGCAGCCAAGCTAGCAGGGCGGGGGATACGCAGTATTTT. The encoded protein is CASSQASRAGDTQYF.

This clonotype was recorded many times. The V call is TRBV4-3, the J call TRBJ2-3; 12 nucleotides agree with TRBD2. The CDR3 loop spans 18 amino acids. V lost 0 bases to trimming and J lost 5 bases; unmatched junction nucleotides: 9. Germline V lookup: CDR1 LGHNA, CDR2 YSLEER. CDR3 coding DNA: TGCGCCAGCAGCCAAGATTTACTAGCGGGGGGAGTATTAGATACGCAGTATTTT. Its translation is CASSQDLLAGGVLDTQYF.

This clonotype was observed a handful of times. This chain connects TRBV24-1 to TRBJ2-5; D may correspond to TRBD1 or TRBD2 (5 bases each). This CDR3 region has 16 residues. Between the trimmed V and J ends, which lost 4 bases and 3 bases, there was a span of 17 bases. The V gene's germline CDR1 is KGHDR and CDR2 SFDVKD. The CDR3: CATSDEYSGTEETQYF. In DNA form, the CDR3 reads TGTGCCACCAGTGACGAGTACTCCGGGACGGAAGAGACCCAGTACTTC.

This clonotype showed up many times. The V gene is TRBV4-3, the J gene TRBJ1-2; 7 bases match TRBD1. Germline CDR1 LGHNA, CDR2 YSLEER. V was pared by 0 bases and J by 4 bases, with 5 bases of the junction left unmatched. The CDR3 spans 15 residues. The CDR3 region has the DNA TGCGCCAGCAGCCAAGATACCGGGACAGTCTATGGCTACACCTTC. It is translated as CASSQDTGTVYGYTF.

This clonotype was seen ten or more times. The rearrangement links TRBV19 to TRBJ2-1; D gene unclear. The germline V and J ends were trimmed by 5 bases and 7 bases, with 12 bases remaining between them. Germline V gene lookup returns CDR1 LNHDA and CDR2 SQIVND (reference sequence). The CDR3 has 13 amino acids. CDR3 sequence reads: CASSPALSNEQFF. DNA for the CDR3: TGTGCCAGTAGTCCCGCCTTGAGTAATGAGCAGTTCTTC.

The V gene is TRBV3-1, the J gene TRBJ2-2; possibly TRBD1 for D (5 bases). The V end lost 0 bases, the J end lost 4 bases, and 12 bases lay between the germline ends. This CDR3 is built from 16 residues. Germline CDR1 is LGHDT and CDR2 is YNNKEL (reference sequence). The CDR3 sequence is CASSQDRVFGTGELFF. CDR3 nucleotides: TGTGCCAGCAGCCAAGACAGGGTGTTCGGCACCGGGGAGCTGTTTTTT.

This clonotype came up a few times. V gene TRBV20-1 combines with J gene TRBJ2-2, with D hard to call. The CDR3 runs to 14 residues. Germline-derived CDR1 and CDR2 are DFQATT and SNEGSKA (reference sequence). Trimming cost V 0 bases and J 2 bases, with 7 bases left between them. The CDR3 loop reads CSARDETNTGELFF. In DNA, the CDR3 is TGCAGTGCTAGAGATGAGACCAACACCGGGGAGCTGTTTTTT.

This clonotype appeared many times. This sequence joins TRBV6-5 and TRBJ1-6; D perhaps matches TRBD1 (6 bases). The ends were cut back, 0 bases at V and 9 bases at J, with 12 bases in the middle. The CDR3 contains 15 residues. The germline V gene encodes CDR1 MNHEY and CDR2 SVGAGI. In DNA form, the CDR3 reads TGTGCCAGCAGTTACTCCAATGCAGGGGCTTCACCCCTCCACTTT. It codes for CASSYSNAGASPLHF.

This clonotype was counted at least ten times. The J gene is TRBJ2-3, the V gene TRBV20-1; 8 bases align to TRBD1. Germline trimming cut 6 bases from V and 2 bases from J; bases unmatched to any gene: 13. Germline values: CDR1 DFQATT, CDR2 SNEGSKA (reference sequence). The CDR3 runs to 16 residues. CDR3 protein: CSAGAIGTGVTDTQYF. The CDR3 DNA reads TGCAGTGCGGGGGCGATCGGGACAGGCGTCACAGATACGCAGTATTTT.

This chain uses TRBV20-1 with TRBJ2-1; D is ambiguous. Between the trimmed V and J ends, which lost 2 bases and 6 bases, there was a span of 14 bases. The V gene's germline CDR1 is DFQATT and CDR2 SNEGSKA (reference sequence). The CDR3 length is 14 residues. DNA of the CDR3: TGCAGTGCTAGACCCTTTCTAGGCGGCAATGAGCAGTTCTTC. Protein product: CSARPFLGGNEQFF.

This clonotype has just one count. A much larger clone lies a single base off, so this may be a read error. J is TRBJ2-5 and V is TRBV3-1; no clear D. This CDR3 is built from 13 residues. Germline V gene sequence: CDR1 LGHDT, CDR2 YNNKEL (reference sequence). The CDR3 DNA is TGTGCCAGCAGCCAAGGATTTGTGGAGAGCCAGTACTTC. It translates to CASSQGFVESQYF.

This clonotype has ten or more counts. The chain links TRBV15 to TRBJ2-2; TRBD1 aligns across 10 bases. Germline CDR1 is LNHNV and CDR2 is YYDKDF (reference sequence). The CDR3 consists of 19 residues. V lost 5 bases to trimming and J lost 5 bases; unmatched junction nucleotides: 17. This CDR3 is CATSGLHWGTGVRTGELFF. The CDR3 DNA sequence: TGTGCCACCAGCGGTCTGCATTGGGGGACAGGGGTTCGAACCGGGGAGCTGTTTTTT.

This clonotype was detected ten times or more. The genes are TRBV4-3 and TRBJ2-7, with 12 bases identical to TRBD1. Germline V gene data show CDR1 as LGHNA and CDR2 as YSLEER. Trimming cost V 0 bases and J 7 bases; bases outside gene matches: 7. The CDR3 extends over 16 amino acids. The CDR3 nucleotides are TGCGCCAGCAGCCAAGATCTGGGACAGGGGGCTTATGAGCAGTACTTC. Translating it yields CASSQDLGQGAYEQYF.

This clonotype was seen many times. This chain joins TRBV6-2 or TRBV6-3 and TRBJ2-3; D gene unclear. Trimming stripped 2 bases from V and 5 bases from J, with 5 bases between. The CDR3 has 12 amino acids. Germline CDR1 MNHEY, CDR2 SVGEGT. CDR3 region: CASSYPLDTQYF. The CDR3 nucleotides are TGTGCCAGCAGTTACCCCTTAGATACGCAGTATTTT.

Of note for this clonotype: A much larger clone is a single base away; this may be a read error. The V gene is TRBV7-2, the J gene TRBJ2-5; TRBD2 agrees at 11 bases. V gave up 4 bases and J gave up 14 bases; unmatched junction bases: 12. CDR3 length equals 14 residues. The germline gives CDR1 SGHTA, CDR2 FQGNSA. The CDR3 loop reads CASSSTTSGSPEYF. The CDR3 DNA follows: TGTGCCAGCAGCTCAACTACTAGCGGGAGCCCCGAATACTTC. The full variable domain, rest sourced from reference TRBV7-2 and TRBJ2-5, is GAGVSQSPSNKVTEKGKDVELRCDPISGHTALYWYRQSLGQGLEFLIYFQGNSAPDKSGLPSDRFSAERTGGSVSTLTIQRTQQEDSAVYLCASSSTTSGSPEYFGPGTRLLVL.

Ten or more counts support this clonotype. V usage is TRBV6-2 or TRBV6-3 and J usage is TRBJ1-5; no reliable D call. The CDR3 is 15 residues long. Germline V gene data show CDR1 as MNHEY and CDR2 as SVGEGT. V was clipped by 7 bases and J by 2 bases, with 15 bases between them. CDR3 amino acids: CASTNGPRGNQPQHF. Here the CDR3 DNA reads TGTGCCAGCACCAACGGACCGCGCGGCAATCAGCCCCAGCATTTT.

This clonotype was seen at least ten times. The chain combines TRBV7-9 with TRBJ2-7; TRBD1 is a possible D gene (5 bases). CDR1 SEHNR and CDR2 FQNEAQ come from the germline V gene (reference sequence). The CDR3 extends over 14 amino acids. Trimming removed 1 base at V and 5 bases at J, with 12 bases between. The CDR3 coding sequence is TGTGCCAGCAGCTTAGGGCGGTTAGGGGACGAGCAGTACTTC. Translated, it gives CASSLGRLGDEQYF.

This clonotype came up a few times. This chain links TRBV15 with TRBJ2-5; the D gene is possibly TRBD1 (6 bases). Trimming shortened V by 2 bases and J by 3 bases, and 13 bases separated the two germline ends. CDR1 is LNHNV and CDR2 is YYDKDF in the germline V gene (reference sequence). The CDR3 sequence is 15 residues long. CDR3 sequence reads: CATSRSRQVKETQYF. The CDR3 DNA sequence: TGTGCCACCAGCAGATCGCGACAGGTTAAAGAGACCCAGTACTTC.

This clonotype has a single count. A much larger clone is a single base away; this may be a read error. The CDR3 DNA sequence: TGTGCCAGCAGTTCAATTCTATCCAGGGGTAACGCTGAAGCTTTCTTT. Its translation: CASSSILSRGNAEAFF. J is TRBJ1-1 and V is TRBV27, with a tentative D call TRBD1 (6 bases). The CDR3 totals 16 residues. Trimming left V 4 bases short and J 6 bases short, with 21 bases between. Germline CDR1 and CDR2: MNHEY and SMNVEV (reference sequence).

Of note for this clonotype: A much larger clone lies one base from this, so it may be a read error. This chain joins TRBV27 and TRBJ2-7; 13 bases fit TRBD2. CDR3 length equals 15 residues. Germline V gene lookup returns CDR1 MNHEY and CDR2 SMNVEV (reference sequence). Trimming took 6 bases from V and 6 from J; bases not matched to a gene: 8. The CDR3 spells CASSTTSGGYCEQYF. The CDR3 bases are TGTGCCAGCAGCACGACTAGCGGGGGGTACTGCGAGCAGTACTTC.

For this clonotype: Sequence at one end of the junction differs from germline and may be a read error. This rearrangement joins TRBV6-6 to TRBJ2-7; D ambiguous. CDR3 length: 15 residues. Germline V gene data show CDR1 as MNHNY and CDR2 as SVGAGI (reference sequence). CDR3 nucleotides: TGTGCCAGCAGTGAGTTTTCTTGCTTAGGGTACGAGCAGTGCTTC. This sequence encodes CASSEFSCLGYEQCF.

This clonotype was counted many times. CDR3 amino acids: CASSLGGVLPYEQYF. Written as DNA, the CDR3 is TGTGCCAGCAGCTTAGGTGGGGTTCTGCCGTACGAGCAGTACTTC. The chain is built from TRBV7-2 and TRBJ2-7; D is uncertain. There are 15 residues in the CDR3. Trimming took off 1 base at V and 4 bases at J, with 14 bases between the two ends. Germline values: CDR1 SGHTA, CDR2 FQGNSA. Full variable domain (remainder filled in from reference TRBV7-2 and TRBJ2-7): GAGVSQSPSNKVTEKGKDVELRCDPISGHTALYWYRQSLGQGLEFLIYFQGNSAPDKSGLPSDRFSAERTGGSVSTLTIQRTQQEDSAVYLCASSLGGVLPYEQYFGPGTRLTVT.

As concerns this clonotype: A much more abundant neighbour one base away suggests this may be a read error. The chain carries TRBV4-3 and TRBJ2-5, with 10 bases identical to TRBD2. The CDR3 runs to 19 residues. V was pared by 1 base and J by 5 bases, with 16 bases of the junction left unmatched. In germline, CDR1 is LGHNA, CDR2 YSLEER. The CDR3: CASSQGPTLAGALGETQYF. Here the CDR3 DNA reads TGCGCCAGCAGCCAAGGGCCCACTCTAGCGGGGGCCCTAGGGGAGACCCAGTACTTC.

This clonotype was recorded a few times. This may be a read error, as it is one base from a much larger clone. The chain has TRBV28 and TRBJ2-6; D not resolved. The CDR3 has 11 residues. Germline V gene data show CDR1 as MDHEN and CDR2 as SYDVKM. DNA for the CDR3: TGTGCCGGCAGTGACGCTGACGTCCTGACTTTC. It specifies CAGSDADVLTF.

This clonotype appeared a few times. This rearrangement joins TRBV4-1 to TRBJ2-5, with D possibly being TRBD1 (5 bases). CDR3 length equals 17 residues. Trimming left V 2 bases short and J 0 bases short, with 16 bases between. CDR1 and CDR2 from the germline V gene are MGHRA and YSYEKL. CDR3 region: CASSQNAADTYQETQYF. In DNA form, the CDR3 reads TGCGCCAGCAGCCAAAACGCCGCGGACACCTACCAAGAGACCCAGTACTTC.

This clonotype has a handful of counts. The chain is built from TRBV4-3 and TRBJ2-7; the D gene is possibly TRBD2 (7 bases). In germline, CDR1 is LGHNA, CDR2 YSLEER. Trimming took 0 bases from V and 4 from J, leaving 13 bases between them. This CDR3 region has 15 residues. The CDR3 DNA is TGCGCCAGCAGCCAAGAGCGGGGGCCTTGGTACGAGCAGTACTTC. The encoded protein is CASSQERGPWYEQYF.

The table lists this clonotype with many counts. V and J are TRBV28 and TRBJ2-7, with a tentative D call TRBD1 (6 bases). The CDR3 covers 14 residues. Germline V gene lookup returns CDR1 MDHEN and CDR2 SYDVKM. Trimming stripped 6 bases from V and 4 bases from J, with 16 bases between. The CDR3 sequence: CASSDRQAYYEQYF. In DNA form, the CDR3 reads TGTGCCAGCAGCGACAGACAGGCGTATTACGAGCAGTACTTC.

V is TRBV5-8 and J is TRBJ1-1, with 11 bases that match TRBD1. V trimming: 3 bases; J trimming: 0 bases; junction bases outside the gene matches: 1. Looked up from germline, CDR1 is SGHTS and CDR2 is YDEGEE. This CDR3 comprises 15 residues. The CDR3 DNA sequence: TGTGCCAGCAGCTGGGACAGGGGGATGAACACTGAAGCTTTCTTT. It is translated as CASSWDRGMNTEAFF.

This clonotype was recorded at least ten times. This chain uses TRBV7-9 with TRBJ2-7, with 12 positions matching TRBD2. CDR1 SEHNR and CDR2 FQNEAQ come from the germline V gene (reference sequence). V was pared by 6 bases and J by 0 bases, with 6 bases of the junction left unmatched. The CDR3 runs 16 residues. The CDR3 coding sequence is TGTGCCAGCAGTTCGGGACTAGCGGGTAGCTCCTACGAGCAGTACTTC. As protein: CASSSGLAGSSYEQYF.

Regarding this clonotype: Possible read error: a much larger clone is one base away. The rearrangement links TRBV27 to TRBJ2-7; maybe TRBD2 (5 bases). CDR3 length equals 14 residues. Germline V gene sequence: CDR1 MNHEY, CDR2 SMNVEV (reference sequence). CDR3 sequence: CASSLYEGLGEQCF. CDR3 nucleotide sequence: TGTGCCAGCAGTTTATACGAGGGTCTGGGCGAGCAGTGCTTC.